These T cell receptor beta chains were read from a single sample in a study of cytomegalovirus exposure and HLA in healthy donors. The assay was immunoSEQ multiplex PCR, and TCRdb's table has in-frame clones only and misses some. The table lists some 93,000 clones, roughly 63% of them singletons. Sequencing was performed on PBMCs. The receptors originated from a boy younger than 18 in good health and CMV-seropositive. Each CDR3 is given with its conserved first and last residue. D genes are given only for firm matches. The size of a clone is reported for some rows only, either as once, few or many, or as a class for expanded clones.

TRBD1	TRBV5-4	TRBJ1-2	-	CASSPRDRGSYGYTF	TGTGCCAGCAGCCCACGAGACAGGGGAAGTTATGGCTACACCTTC
-	TRBV7-9	TRBJ1-1	few	CASSLVGTHTEAFF	TGTGCCAGCAGCTTAGTAGGGACACACACTGAAGCTTTCTTT
-	TRBV5-4	TRBJ1-3	-	CASSLEPVPSANTIYF	TGTGCCAGCAGCTTGGAACCAGTGCCAAGTGCAAACACCATATATTTT
TRBD1	TRBV5-1	TRBJ2-7	few	CASSLRDRSYEQYF	TGCGCCAGCAGCCTTCGGGACAGGTCCTACGAGCAGTACTTC
TRBD2	TRBV6-5	TRBJ2-2	-	CATSRGGRASGELFF	TGTGCCACCTCCCGCGGCGGGAGGGCCAGCGGGGAGCTGTTTTTT
-	TRBV5-4	TRBJ1-5	-	CASSLGGRGSNQPQHF	TGTGCCAGCAGCTTGGGGGGAAGGGGCAGCAATCAGCCCCAGCATTTT
-	TRBV4-1	TRBJ2-1	-	CASSQKTLSSYNEQFF	TGCGCCAGCAGCCAAAAGACTCTTAGCTCCTACAATGAGCAGTTCTTC
TRBD2	TRBV5-1	TRBJ2-2	few	CASRPAGGNTGELFF	TGCGCCAGCCGACCAGCGGGAGGGAACACCGGGGAGCTGTTTTTT
-	TRBV5-4	TRBJ2-3	-	CASSRSTADTQYF	TGTGCCAGCAGCCGATCCACAGCAGATACGCAGTATTTT
TRBD1	TRBV29-1	TRBJ1-1	-	CSGASDRDIAEAFF	TGCAGCGGAGCGTCGGACAGGGATATCGCTGAAGCTTTCTTT
TRBD1	TRBV2	TRBJ1-1	-	CASNSDRAGTEAFF	TGTGCCAGCAATTCGGACAGGGCGGGCACTGAAGCTTTCTTT
TRBD2	TRBV6-1	TRBJ2-2	-	CASGASGRFGELFF	TGTGCCAGCGGGGCTAGCGGGAGGTTCGGGGAGCTGTTTTTT
-	TRBV5-4	TRBJ2-3	-	CASSFPVGADTQYF	TGTGCCAGCAGCTTTCCGGTAGGGGCAGATACGCAGTATTTT
-	TRBV15	TRBJ2-7	few	CATSRAPLAAYEQYF	TGTGCCACCAGCAGAGCACCCCTCGCAGCCTACGAGCAGTACTTC
-	TRBV6-5	TRBJ1-1	-	CASARRQNTEAFF	TGTGCCAGCGCCCGGCGGCAGAACACTGAAGCTTTCTTT
TRBD2	TRBV7-2	TRBJ2-1	once	CASSLITGGLVF	TGTGCCAGCAGCTTAATTACGGGAGGGCTGGTCTTC
TRBD2	TRBV18	TRBJ2-5	-	CASSPSNSGRYSAQYF	TGTGCCAGCTCACCATCGAATAGCGGGAGGTATAGTGCCCAGTACTTC
TRBD1	TRBV6-6	TRBJ1-2	-	CASRSGTGTFYGYTF	TGTGCCAGCAGATCCGGGACAGGAACCTTTTATGGCTACACCTTC
-	TRBV7-9	TRBJ1-1	-	CASSPRGASVTEAFF	TGTGCCAGCAGCCCCCGGGGGGCATCGGTCACTGAAGCTTTCTTT
TRBD1	TRBV29-1	TRBJ1-2	few	CSVRQGAGYGYTF	TGCAGCGTCCGACAGGGGGCGGGCTATGGCTACACCTTC
-	TRBV30	TRBJ1-5	few	CAWASGGTSNQPQHF	TGTGCCTGGGCTTCTGGAGGGACGAGCAATCAGCCCCAGCATTTT
TRBD2	TRBV5-4	TRBJ2-7	-	CASSLGLAGAGEQYF	TGTGCCAGCAGCCTCGGACTAGCGGGGGCTGGGGAGCAGTACTTC